What follows are 3 T cell receptor beta chains derived from one specimen sequenced in a study of CD8 T cells in Susac syndrome. An input of 0.5 to 1 ug of RNA was subjected to reverse transcription using random hexamers. TCRdb reprocessed the immunoSEQ multiplex PCR reads with MiXCR, giving one entry per CDR3 protein. The sample carries 130,000 to 150,000 distinct CDR3 sequences, approximately 95% recorded once. The sample was CD8+ T cells from PBMCs. These receptors were taken from a human donor in good health.

This sequence joins TRBV18 and TRBJ2-2; 8 bases line up with TRBD1. Germline loops: CDR1 KGHSH, CDR2 LQKENI. The CDR3 contains 15 residues. Trimming took 6 bases from V and 3 from J; bases not matched to a gene: 6. CDR3 DNA sequence: TGTGCCAGCTCCGGACAGGGTCAGGACACCGGGGAGCTGTTTTTT. Its translation: CASSGQGQDTGELFF.

The gene calls are TRBV7-9 and TRBJ1-5; D remains ambiguous. V lost 5 bases and J 7 bases, leaving 15 bases between the germline ends. CDR1 is SEHNR and CDR2 is FQNEAQ in the germline V gene (reference sequence). The CDR3 runs to 14 residues. CDR3 residues: CASSKGGVGQPQHF. The CDR3 DNA sequence: TGTGCCAGCAGCAAGGGCGGGGTGGGCCAGCCCCAGCATTTT.

The genes are TRBV27 and TRBJ2-7; tentatively, D is TRBD1 (5 bases). From germline, CDR1 is MNHEY and CDR2 SMNVEV (reference sequence). Trimming pared 5 bases from V and 7 bases from J, leaving 15 bases between. CDR3 length: 13 amino acids. CDR3 loop: CASSRTSLREQYF. In DNA form, the CDR3 reads TGTGCCAGCAGTCGGACAAGCCTACGGGAGCAGTACTTC.